The 20 T cell receptor beta chains listed next were all sequenced from one sample in a study of blood T cells in healthy people across ages. Sample-barcoded 5' priming and a J-beta primer mix drove a second PCR of roughly 6 to 12 cycles. Using its own MiXCR run on the 5' RACE reads, TCRdb lists one record per CDR3 protein. This sample yields hundreds of thousands of distinct CDR3 sequences, of which around half are seen a single time; roughly 31% belongs to the top ten. The specimen was blood. These TCRs come from a woman in her fifties or sixties in good health.

The rearrangement links TRBV5-1 to TRBJ1-6; unclear D gene. CDR3 length: 16 amino acids. The V end was cut by 0 bases, the J end by 5 bases, with 12 bases between. CDR1 is SGHRS and CDR2 is YFSETQ in the germline V gene. CDR3 sequence: CASSLGVRRDNSPLHF. The CDR3 coding sequence is TGCGCCAGCAGCTTGGGGGTTCGGAGGGATAATTCACCCCTCCACTTT.

As for this clonotype: One junction end does not reproduce the germline sequence, and a read error may be involved. The chain couples TRBV25-1 to TRBJ1-2, with D hard to call. CDR3 length: 12 amino acids. In germline, CDR1 is MGHDK, CDR2 SYGVNS. The chain's CDR3 is CTSRGGNYGYTF. The CDR3 bases are TGTACCAGCCGAGGTGGTAACTATGGCTACACCTTC.

V gene TRBV7-9 combines with J gene TRBJ1-2; 7 bases match TRBD1. Unmatched junction bases numbered 5, after V lost 7 bases and J lost 0 bases. CDR3 length: 14 amino acids. The germline gives CDR1 SEHNR, CDR2 FQNEAQ (reference sequence). CDR3 in amino acids: CASIQGGTNYGYTF. As DNA, the CDR3 is TGTGCCAGCATCCAGGGGGGTACTAACTATGGCTACACCTTC.

CDR3 sequence: CASSQDLEREQFF. CDR3 coding DNA: TGCGCCAGCAGCCAAGATCTGGAGCGTGAGCAGTTCTTC. The chain links TRBV4-3 to TRBJ2-1, with D unclear. Germline CDR1 reads LGHNA; CDR2 reads YSLEER. The CDR3 has 13 amino acids. The germline V and J ends were trimmed by 0 bases and 9 bases, with 9 bases remaining between them.

V and J are TRBV3-1 and TRBJ2-5, with D possibly matching TRBD2 (5 bases). The CDR3 runs 16 residues. Germline V lookup: CDR1 LGHDT, CDR2 YNNKEL (reference sequence). V dropped 0 bases and J dropped 2 bases, with 13 bases sitting between them. In nucleotides, the CDR3 is TGTGCCAGCAGCCAAGAGGACTCTCTCGCTCAAGAGACCCAGTACTTC. It specifies CASSQEDSLAQETQYF.

This chain connects TRBV5-6 to TRBJ2-4, with TRBD2 identical over 7 bases. Gene TRBJ2-7 matches the end of the DNA better, so the J call may be wrong. This CDR3 has 15 amino acids. The germline V gene encodes CDR1 SGHDT and CDR2 YYEEEE. The CDR3 DNA follows: TGTGCCAGCAGCTTGGAACCATCGGGGGGCTACGAGCAGTACTTC. It encodes CASSLEPSGGYEQYF.

This clonotype appeared many times. V is TRBV10-3 and J is TRBJ2-3; 12 bases fit TRBD2. The V segment lost 2 bases and the J segment 4 bases; nucleotides outside the gene matches: 7. This CDR3 is built from 17 residues. Germline CDR1 ENHRY, CDR2 SYGVKD. CDR3 residues: CAISETSGRPQADTQYF. Here the CDR3 DNA reads TGTGCCATCAGTGAGACTAGCGGGAGGCCCCAAGCAGATACGCAGTATTTT.

This clonotype was recorded a few times. This chain links TRBV9 with TRBJ2-5; the D is unclear. Gene TRBJ2-7 matches the end of the DNA better, so the J call may be wrong. Germline V gene data show CDR1 as SGDLS and CDR2 as YYNGEE. The CDR3 runs 14 residues. The CDR3 spells CASSPSVRNYEQYF. In nucleotides, the CDR3 is TGTGCCAGCAGCCCTTCGGTCCGTAATTACGAGCAGTACTTC.

The chain carries TRBV5-6 and TRBJ1-2; D not resolved. Germline assignment: CDR1 SGHDT and CDR2 YYEEEE. CDR3 length equals 19 residues. The V and J ends lost 5 bases and 4 bases respectively, with 30 bases between them. The CDR3 loop is CASSYGPSGTYEQFYGYTF. The CDR3 DNA follows: TGTGCCAGCAGTTATGGCCCTAGCGGTACCTACGAGCAGTTCTATGGCTACACCTTC.

The chain employs TRBV7-2 and TRBJ1-4; D is ambiguous. The CDR3 spans 13 residues. Trimming took 5 bases from V and 12 from J, leaving 16 bases between them. Germline lookup yields CDR1 SGHTA and CDR2 FQGNSA. CDR3 residues: CASSSRSGWELFF. DNA of the CDR3: TGTGCCAGCAGCAGTCGGAGCGGCTGGGAACTGTTTTTT.

This clonotype was found once. The J gene is TRBJ2-7, the V gene TRBV7-2; TRBD2 is a possible D gene (6 bases). The J call may be faulty, since TRBJ2-5 better matches the DNA end. The CDR3 is 14 amino acids. Per the germline V gene, CDR1 is SGHTA and CDR2 is FQGNSA. The CDR3 nucleotides are TGTGCCAGCAGCTTAGGGTGGGGGGACCCGACCCAGTACTTC. This sequence encodes CASSLGWGDPTQYF.

This clonotype turned up a few times. This sequence joins TRBV24-1 and TRBJ2-1; no clear D. The CDR3 contains 12 residues. Germline loops: CDR1 KGHDR, CDR2 SFDVKD. V lost 5 bases and J 2 bases, leaving 3 bases between the germline ends. In nucleotides, the CDR3 is TGTGCCACCAGTGCCACCTACAATGAGCAGTTCTTC. This encodes CATSATYNEQFF.

V and J are TRBV11-1 and TRBJ2-1; 9 nucleotides line up with TRBD2. CDR1 and CDR2 (germline): SGHAT, FQDESV (reference sequence). This CDR3 has 15 amino acids. The trim removed 0 bases at V and 9 bases at J, leaving 6 bases unmatched. The CDR3 bases are TGTGCCAGCAGCTTAGCGAGGGGACTAGCCGGTGAGCAGTTCTTC. It translates to CASSLARGLAGEQFF. Supplemented by reference TRBV11-1 and TRBJ2-1, the full variable domain reads EAEVAQSPRYKITEKSQAVAFWCDPISGHATLYWYRQILGQGPELLVQFQDESVVDDSQLPKDRFSAERLKGVDSTLKIQPAELGDSAMYLCASSLARGLAGEQFFGPGTRLTVL.

The chain uses TRBV7-9 and TRBJ2-4, with 7 bases aligning to TRBD2. The better agreement between TRBJ2-7 and the DNA end casts doubt on the J call. Germline V gene data show CDR1 as SEHNR and CDR2 as FQNEAQ (reference sequence). CDR3 length equals 15 residues. The CDR3 region is CASSPSTSLVSEQYF. The DNA for the CDR3 is TGTGCCAGCAGCCCCTCGACTAGCTTGGTCTCCGAGCAGTACTTC.

This clonotype was found a few times. The genes are TRBV6-1 and TRBJ2-7; D might be TRBD2 (6 bases). V lost 5 bases to trimming and J lost 7 bases, with 15 bases between them. Germline lookup yields CDR1 MNHNS and CDR2 SASEGT. CDR3 length equals 13 residues. The CDR3, as DNA: TGTGCCAGCAGTTCCGGGACTCAGAGGGAGCAGTACTTC. Protein product: CASSSGTQREQYF.

The chain has TRBV20-1 and TRBJ2-1; a weak D match, TRBD1 (6 bases). Trimming removed 1 base at V and 5 bases at J, with 9 bases between. From germline, CDR1 is DFQATT and CDR2 SNEGSKA (reference sequence). The CDR3 length is 13 residues. DNA for the CDR3: TGCAGTGCTAGAGGGGGGCATAACAATGAGCAGTTCTTC. Translated: CSARGGHNNEQFF.

V is TRBV18 and J is TRBJ2-7; TRBD2 agrees at 11 bases. This CDR3 comprises 18 residues. The germline gives CDR1 KGHSH, CDR2 LQKENI. Trimming at V came to 2 bases and at J to 2 bases, leaving 11 bases not matched to a gene. The CDR3 bases are TGTGCCAGCTCACCAGGAAGGCCACTAGCGGGAGTAGCCTACGAGCAGTACTTC. It is translated as CASSPGRPLAGVAYEQYF. Full variable domain (missing parts from reference TRBV18 and TRBJ2-7): NAGVMQNPRHLVRRRGQEARLRCSPMKGHSHVYWYRQLPEEGLKFMVYLQKENIIDESGMPKERFSAEFPKEGPSILRIQQVVRGDSAAYFCASSPGRPLAGVAYEQYFGPGTRLTVT.

The chain joins TRBV18 to TRBJ2-5; D could derive from TRBD1 or TRBD2 (5 bases each). The end of the DNA is better explained by TRBJ2-7, so the J call may be wrong. The CDR3 has 13 amino acids. CDR1 is KGHSH, CDR2 LQKENI, per germline. CDR3 in amino acids: CASSPGSGTEQYF. The DNA for the CDR3 is TGTGCCAGCTCACCGGGATCAGGGACCGAGCAGTACTTC.

The chain has TRBV5-1 and TRBJ1-5; a possible D gene is TRBD1 (5 bases). V was pared by 3 bases and J by 2 bases, with 9 bases between. This CDR3 has 14 amino acids. Germline V gene data show CDR1 as SGHRS and CDR2 as YFSETQ. The CDR3: CASSYQGGNQPQHF. Written as DNA, the CDR3 is TGCGCCAGCAGCTACCAGGGAGGCAATCAGCCCCAGCATTTT.

V and J are TRBV12-3 or TRBV12-4 and TRBJ2-3; 13 bases are shared with TRBD2. The V and J ends lost 4 bases and 4 bases, in that order; junction bases with no gene match: 11. The CDR3 runs 18 residues. CDR3 sequence reads: CASSSYGLAGERADTQYF. CDR3 coding DNA: TGTGCCAGCAGTTCTTACGGACTAGCGGGAGAACGGGCAGATACGCAGTATTTT.